This T cell receptor (beta chain) comes out of a study of blood T cell repertoires in COVID-19. Study context: The United States, Italy and Spain were the sources of the acute and convalescent COVID-19 samples. In each case, the material was cDNA or gDNA derived from T cells, B-cell-depleted T cells, or PBMCs.

TCRdb's copy holds only in-frame clones and misses some; the assay was immunoSEQ multiplex PCR. The repertoire holds about 260,000 clones, with over 80% as singletons. Germline V gene data show CDR1 as SGHRS and CDR2 as YFSETQ. The junction had 8 bases not matched to a gene; V was cut back by 4 bases and J by 6 bases. The CDR3 extends over 15 amino acids. The V call is TRBV5-1, the J call TRBJ2-1; 9 bases fit TRBD2. This receptor was identified in a man aged 55 to 70 who had recovered from COVID-19. The sequencing input was peripheral blood. CDR3 amino acids: CASSTKAGGFNEQFF. As DNA, the CDR3 is TGCGCCAGCAGCACTAAAGCGGGAGGCTTCAATGAGCAGTTCTTC. Full variable domain (rest looked up from reference TRBV5-1 and TRBJ2-1): KAGVTQTPRYLIKTRGQQVTLSCSPISGHRSVSWYQQTPGQGLQFLFEYFSETQRNKGNFPGRFSGRQFSNSRSEMNVSTLELGDSALYLCASSTKAGGFNEQFFGPGTRLTVL.